The T cell receptor beta chain under discussion was sequenced for a study of post-analysis software for immune sequencing data. This clonotype was observed a few times. What it recognizes is unknown. Findings and limits, study-wide: Roughly 5 TRBV segments (TRBV5-6, TRBV5-1 and TRBV20-1 among them) occurred more frequently in patients than in controls.

Carried by the TCR beta cDNA libraries were unique molecular identifiers. In TCRdb, the PCR reads were re-called with MiXCR into one record per CDR3 protein. The profile covers 450,000 to 650,000 distinct CDR3 sequences, with roughly 40% appearing a single time and roughly 1.8% taken by the ten largest. V was cut by 4 bases and J by 7 bases, with 8 bases left in between. CDR3 length equals 10 residues. Germline loops: CDR1 SQVTM, CDR2 ANQGSEA. The specimen sequenced was blood. The TCR sequence derives from a girl under 18 with multiple sclerosis. The chain combines TRBV29-1 with TRBJ2-7; D might be TRBD1 (5 bases). In DNA, the CDR3 is TGCAGCGTTGGTCAGGGAGAGCAGTACTTC. This encodes CSVGQGEQYF.